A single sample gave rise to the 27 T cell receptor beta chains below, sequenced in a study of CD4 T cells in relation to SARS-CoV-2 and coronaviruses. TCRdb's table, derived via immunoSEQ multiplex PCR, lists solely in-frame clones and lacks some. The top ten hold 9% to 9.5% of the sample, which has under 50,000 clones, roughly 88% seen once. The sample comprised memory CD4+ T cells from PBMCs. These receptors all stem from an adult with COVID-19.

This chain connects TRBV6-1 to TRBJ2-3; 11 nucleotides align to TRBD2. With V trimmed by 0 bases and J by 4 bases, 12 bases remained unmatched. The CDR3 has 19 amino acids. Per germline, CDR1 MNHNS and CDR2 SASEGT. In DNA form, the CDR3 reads TGTGCCAGCAGTGAAGCGCTTTTTGGTAGCGGGGGGGCTCCAGATACGCAGTATTTT. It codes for CASSEALFGSGGAPDTQYF.

This CDR3 is CASSYQGLNTEAFF. The DNA of the CDR3 is TGTGCCAGCAGTTACCAGGGGTTGAACACTGAAGCTTTCTTT. The chain links TRBV6-5 to TRBJ1-1; D may be TRBD1 (6 bases). This CDR3 spans 14 amino acids. Germline V lookup: CDR1 MNHEY, CDR2 SVGAGI. Trimming took off 2 bases at V and 0 bases at J, with 7 bases between the two ends.

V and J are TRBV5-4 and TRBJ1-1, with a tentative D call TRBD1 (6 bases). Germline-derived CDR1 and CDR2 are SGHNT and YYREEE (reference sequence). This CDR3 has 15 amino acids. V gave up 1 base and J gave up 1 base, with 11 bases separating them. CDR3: CASSLQPGANTEAFF. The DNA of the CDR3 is TGTGCCAGCAGCTTGCAACCAGGGGCGAACACTGAAGCTTTCTTT.

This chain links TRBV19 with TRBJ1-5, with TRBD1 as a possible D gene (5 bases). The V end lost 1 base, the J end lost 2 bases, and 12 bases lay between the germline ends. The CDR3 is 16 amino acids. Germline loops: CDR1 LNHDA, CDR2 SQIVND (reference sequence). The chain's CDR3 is CASSIVAGHGNQPQHF. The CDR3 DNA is TGTGCCAGTAGTATAGTGGCAGGACATGGCAATCAGCCCCAGCATTTT. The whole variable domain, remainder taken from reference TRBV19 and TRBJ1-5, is DGGITQSPKYLFRKEGQNVTLSCEQNLNHDAMYWYRQDPGQGLRLIYYSQIVNDFQKGDIAEGYSVSREKKESFPLTVTSAQKNPTAFYLCASSIVAGHGNQPQHFGDGTRLSIL.

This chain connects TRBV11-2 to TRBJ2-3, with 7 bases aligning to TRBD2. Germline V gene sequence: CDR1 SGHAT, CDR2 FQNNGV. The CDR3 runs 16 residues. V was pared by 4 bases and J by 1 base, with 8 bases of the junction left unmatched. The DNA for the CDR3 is TGTGCCAGCAGCTCCCTCTCGGGGGGAGGCACAGATACGCAGTATTTT. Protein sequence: CASSSLSGGGTDTQYF.

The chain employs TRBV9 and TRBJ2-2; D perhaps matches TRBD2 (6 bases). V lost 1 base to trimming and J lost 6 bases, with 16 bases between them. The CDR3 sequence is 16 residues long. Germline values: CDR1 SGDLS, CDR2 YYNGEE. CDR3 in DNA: TGTGCCAGCAGCGTAACGGGGGATAGGGGCTCCGGGGAGCTGTTTTTT. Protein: CASSVTGDRGSGELFF.

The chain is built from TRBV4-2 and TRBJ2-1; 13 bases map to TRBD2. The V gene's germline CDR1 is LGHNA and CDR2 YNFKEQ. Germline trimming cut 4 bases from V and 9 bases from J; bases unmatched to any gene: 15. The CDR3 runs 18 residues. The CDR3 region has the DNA TGTGCCAGCAGCCTCAGCGGTACTAGCGGGGGGGCGTGGGGTGAGCAGTTCTTC. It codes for CASSLSGTSGGAWGEQFF.

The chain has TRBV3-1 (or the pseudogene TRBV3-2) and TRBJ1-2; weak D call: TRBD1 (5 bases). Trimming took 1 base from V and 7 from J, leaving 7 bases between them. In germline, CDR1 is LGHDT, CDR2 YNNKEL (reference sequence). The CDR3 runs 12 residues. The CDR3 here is CASSQVRVGYTF. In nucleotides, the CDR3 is TGTGCCAGCAGCCAAGTCAGGGTTGGCTACACCTTC.

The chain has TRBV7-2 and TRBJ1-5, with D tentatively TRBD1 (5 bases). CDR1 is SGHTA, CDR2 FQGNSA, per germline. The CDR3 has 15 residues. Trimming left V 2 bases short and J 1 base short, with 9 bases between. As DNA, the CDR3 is TGTGCCAGCAGCTTACAGGGCTCCAGCAATCAGCCCCAGCATTTT. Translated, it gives CASSLQGSSNQPQHF.

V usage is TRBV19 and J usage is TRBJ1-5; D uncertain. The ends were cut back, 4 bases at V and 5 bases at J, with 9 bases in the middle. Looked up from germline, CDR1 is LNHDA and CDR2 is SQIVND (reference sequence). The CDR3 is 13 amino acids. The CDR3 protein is CASSNTADQPQHF. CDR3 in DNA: TGTGCCAGTAGTAACACGGCGGATCAGCCCCAGCATTTT.

The CDR3 region is CASSIGLASNEQFF. CDR3 nucleotides: TGTGCCAGTAGTATCGGACTAGCGAGTAATGAGCAGTTCTTC. This rearrangement joins TRBV19 to TRBJ2-1; TRBD2 aligns across 9 bases. V was pared by 3 bases and J by 7 bases, with 4 bases of the junction left unmatched. Germline V CDR1 and CDR2: LNHDA, SQIVND (reference sequence). CDR3 length: 14 amino acids. Full variable domain (missing parts from reference TRBV19 and TRBJ2-1): DGGITQSPKYLFRKEGQNVTLSCEQNLNHDAMYWYRQDPGQGLRLIYYSQIVNDFQKGDIAEGYSVSREKKESFPLTVTSAQKNPTAFYLCASSIGLASNEQFFGPGTRLTVL.

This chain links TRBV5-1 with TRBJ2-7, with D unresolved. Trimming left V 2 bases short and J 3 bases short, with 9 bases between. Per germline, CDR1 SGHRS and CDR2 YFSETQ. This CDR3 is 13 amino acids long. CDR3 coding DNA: TGCGCCAGCAGCTTATTCGGGTTCTACGAGCAGTACTTC. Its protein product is CASSLFGFYEQYF.

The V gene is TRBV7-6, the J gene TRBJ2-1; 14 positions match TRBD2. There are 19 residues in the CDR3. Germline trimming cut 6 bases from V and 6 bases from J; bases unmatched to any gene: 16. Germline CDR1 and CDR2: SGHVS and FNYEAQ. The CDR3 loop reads CASSSTSGGASRIRNEQFF. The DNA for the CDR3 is TGTGCCAGCAGTTCGACTAGCGGGGGGGCGTCTAGGATCCGCAATGAGCAGTTCTTC.

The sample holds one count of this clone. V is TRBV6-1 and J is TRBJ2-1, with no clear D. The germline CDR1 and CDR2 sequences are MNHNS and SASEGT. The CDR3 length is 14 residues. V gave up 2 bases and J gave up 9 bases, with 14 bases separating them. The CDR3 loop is CASSENAKGFEQFF. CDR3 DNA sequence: TGTGCCAGCAGTGAAAATGCTAAGGGTTTTGAGCAGTTCTTC.

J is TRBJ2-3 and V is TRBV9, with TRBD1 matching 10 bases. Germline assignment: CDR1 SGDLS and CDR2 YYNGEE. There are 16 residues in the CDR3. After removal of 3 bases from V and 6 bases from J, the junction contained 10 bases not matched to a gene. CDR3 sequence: CASSAKTGGIGDTQYF. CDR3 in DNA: TGTGCCAGCAGCGCGAAGACAGGGGGCATCGGGGATACGCAGTATTTT.

The CDR3 sequence is CASSLLAGSYEQYF. Here the CDR3 DNA reads TGTGCCAGCAGTCTACTAGCGGGGTCCTACGAGCAGTACTTC. The genes are TRBV7-8 and TRBJ2-7; 10 nucleotides agree with TRBD2. Germline-derived CDR1 and CDR2 are SGHVS and FQNEAQ. After removal of 6 bases from V and 1 base from J, the junction contained 3 bases not matched to a gene. CDR3 length equals 14 residues.

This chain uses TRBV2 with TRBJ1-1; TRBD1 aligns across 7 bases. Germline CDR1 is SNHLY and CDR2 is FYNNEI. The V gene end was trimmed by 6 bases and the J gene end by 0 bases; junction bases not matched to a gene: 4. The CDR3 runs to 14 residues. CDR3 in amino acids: CASSRGTVNTEAFF. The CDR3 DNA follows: TGTGCCAGCAGCCGGGGGACAGTGAACACTGAAGCTTTCTTT.

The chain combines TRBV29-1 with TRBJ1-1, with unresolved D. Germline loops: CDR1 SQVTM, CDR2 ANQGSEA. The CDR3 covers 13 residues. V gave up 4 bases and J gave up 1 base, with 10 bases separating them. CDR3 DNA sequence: TGCAGCGTTGGCCAGGCCCCGAACACTGAAGCTTTCTTT. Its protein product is CSVGQAPNTEAFF.

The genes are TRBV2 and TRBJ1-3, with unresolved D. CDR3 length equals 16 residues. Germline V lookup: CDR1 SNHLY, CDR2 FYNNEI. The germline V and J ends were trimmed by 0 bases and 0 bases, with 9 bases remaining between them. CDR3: CASSEALGVSGNTIYF. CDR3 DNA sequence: TGTGCCAGCAGTGAAGCGCTTGGAGTCTCTGGAAACACCATATATTTT.

CDR3 coding DNA: TGTGCCAGCAGTGAAAGATCGGTAGGGGGTGAGCAGTTCTTC. Translated, it gives CASSERSVGGEQFF. This chain links TRBV2 with TRBJ2-1; D might be TRBD1 (6 bases). Per the germline V gene, CDR1 is SNHLY and CDR2 is FYNNEI. CDR3 size: 14 residues. The germline V and J ends were trimmed by 2 bases and 9 bases, with 14 bases remaining between them.

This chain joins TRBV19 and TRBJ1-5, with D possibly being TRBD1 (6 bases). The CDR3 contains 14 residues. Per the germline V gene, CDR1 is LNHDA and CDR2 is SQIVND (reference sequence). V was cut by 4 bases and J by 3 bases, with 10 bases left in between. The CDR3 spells CASSKDRINQPQHF. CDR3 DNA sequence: TGTGCCAGTAGTAAGGACAGAATCAATCAGCCCCAGCATTTT.

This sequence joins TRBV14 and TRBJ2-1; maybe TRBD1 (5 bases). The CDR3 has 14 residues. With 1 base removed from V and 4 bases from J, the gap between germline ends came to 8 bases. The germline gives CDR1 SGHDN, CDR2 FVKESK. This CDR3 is CASSQGGQYNEQFF. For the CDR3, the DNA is TGTGCCAGCAGCCAAGGGGGCCAGTACAATGAGCAGTTCTTC.

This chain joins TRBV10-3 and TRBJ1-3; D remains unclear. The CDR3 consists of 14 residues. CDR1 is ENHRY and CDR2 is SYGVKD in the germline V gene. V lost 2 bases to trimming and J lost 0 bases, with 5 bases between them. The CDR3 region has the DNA TGTGCCATCAGTGAGATTATCTCTGGAAACACCATATATTTT. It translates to CAISEIISGNTIYF.

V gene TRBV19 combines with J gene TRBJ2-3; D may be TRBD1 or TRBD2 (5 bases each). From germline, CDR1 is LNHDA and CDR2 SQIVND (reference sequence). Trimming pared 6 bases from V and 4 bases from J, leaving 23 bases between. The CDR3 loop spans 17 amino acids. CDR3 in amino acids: CASSSFGEWGRADTQYF. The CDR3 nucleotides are TGTGCCAGTAGCTCCTTCGGGGAATGGGGCCGGGCAGATACGCAGTATTTT.

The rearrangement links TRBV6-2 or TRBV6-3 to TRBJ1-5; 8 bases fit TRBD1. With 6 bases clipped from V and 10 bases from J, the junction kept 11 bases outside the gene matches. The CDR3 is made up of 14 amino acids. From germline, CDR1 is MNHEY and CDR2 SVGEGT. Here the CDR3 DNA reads TGTGCCAGCAGCAACGGACAGGGAATCTCACCCCAGCATTTT. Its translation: CASSNGQGISPQHF.

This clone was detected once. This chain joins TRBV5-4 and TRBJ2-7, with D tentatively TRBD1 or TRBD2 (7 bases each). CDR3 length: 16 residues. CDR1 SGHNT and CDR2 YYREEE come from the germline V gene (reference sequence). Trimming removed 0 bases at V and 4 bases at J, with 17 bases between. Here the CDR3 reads CASSLAAGDRIYEQYF. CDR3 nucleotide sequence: TGTGCCAGCAGCTTGGCCGCGGGGGACAGAATTTACGAGCAGTACTTC. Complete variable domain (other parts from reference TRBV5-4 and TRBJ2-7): ETGVTQSPTHLIKTRGQQVTLRCSSQSGHNTVSWYQQALGQGPQFIFQYYREEENGRGNFPPRFSGLQFPNYSSELNVNALELDDSALYLCASSLAAGDRIYEQYFGPGTRLTVT.

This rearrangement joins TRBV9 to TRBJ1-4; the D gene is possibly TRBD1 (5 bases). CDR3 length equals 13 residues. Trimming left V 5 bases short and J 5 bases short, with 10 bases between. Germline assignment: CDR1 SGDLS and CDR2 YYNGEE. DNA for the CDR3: TGTGCCAGCAGTCCAGGGTCGAATGAAAAACTGTTTTTT. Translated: CASSPGSNEKLFF.